This T cell receptor beta chain came from a study of shared clonotypes between healthy human individuals. The donors, healthy adults who were HIV-negative, had experienced no recent acute infections or vaccinations. It was approximately 300 ng DNA, roughly 30,000 T cell genomes, that went into each replicate PCR of unsorted PBMC. Sequencing used immunoSEQ multiplex PCR; TCRdb keeps in-frame clones, though not all of them. The data contain about half a million clones, around 80% of them singletons. Study-wide points: Blood was the only sampled material, and tissue repertoires likely differ.

Per germline, CDR1 MNHEY and CDR2 SVGAGI. The length of the CDR3 is 13 residues. Trimming cost V 5 bases and J 3 bases, with 11 bases left between them. With regard to this clone: Its specificity is not known.

Sequences were obtained from PBMCs. The clonotype was recovered from a woman aged 40 to 50 in good health. Some clones in this sample may be carry-over from other donors' samples. The chain employs TRBV6-5 and TRBJ2-7; D is uncertain. CDR3 sequence (DNA): TGTGCCAGCAGTAACATACCCGGCTACGAGCAGTACTTC. Translating gives CASSNIPGYEQYF.